These T cell receptor beta chains were read from a single sample in a study of prognosis after radiotherapy for stage I lung cancer. TCRdb ran MiXCR on the multiplex PCR reads and lists one entry per CDR3 protein. The sample includes under 55,000 distinct CDR3 sequences, approximately 30% seen only once; the top ten take about 9.2%. The specimen was PBMCs, collected before or after stereotactic body radiation therapy (not recorded which). The source is a donor aged 50 or older with non-small cell lung cancer. CDR3s include the opening cysteine and the closing phenylalanine or tryptophan. The D gene is left open where the match is weak. Size values are once, few and many counts, or a class for expanded clones, and some rows have none.

j_call	d_call	clone_size	v_call	cdr3_nt	cdr3_aa
TRBJ2-7	NA	NA	TRBV5-4	TGTTCCAGCATCTCAGACCCCGGGACCGGGATTGACGAGCAGTACTTC	CSSISDPGTGIDEQYF
TRBJ2-3	TRBD2	many	TRBV12-5	TGTGCTAGTGGCCCTGGGACTAGCGGGGATCCAAGCACAGATACGCAGTATTTT	CASGPGTSGDPSTDTQYF
TRBJ2-2	NA	many	TRBV28	TGTGCCAGCAGTTCCCCCTCGCCCGGGGAGCTGTTTTTT	CASSSPSPGELFF
TRBJ2-1	NA	NA	TRBV12-3/TRBV12-4	TGTGCCAGCAGTTCACTGGCTTTACACAATGAGCAGTTCTTC	CASSSLALHNEQFF
TRBJ2-2	TRBD1	NA	TRBV12-3/TRBV12-4	TGTGCCAGCAGGGACGAGACAGGGGATTCTGGGGAGCTGTTTTTT	CASRDETGDSGELFF
TRBJ1-1	TRBD1	NA	TRBV6-1	TGCGCCAGCAGTGCAACCGGGACAGTGGTAACTGAAGCTTTCTTT	CASSATGTVVTEAFF
TRBJ2-3	NA	many	TRBV5-1	TGCGCCAGCAGCTTGCCCCTGGACGGAGATACGCAGTATTTT	CASSLPLDGDTQYF
TRBJ1-4	TRBD1	many	TRBV20-1	TGCAGTGCTAAGTGGGCCAGGGGGAATGAAAAACTGTTTTTT	CSAKWARGNEKLFF
TRBJ2-3	NA	NA	TRBV11-3	TGTGCCAGCAGCTTAGGTTCCGTGACTAGAGTCGCAGATACGCAGTATTTT	CASSLGSVTRVADTQYF
TRBJ2-7	NA	many	TRBV27	TGTGCCGGCAGTGCACCACGTTGGGGCGGATACGAGCAGTACTTC	CAGSAPRWGGYEQYF
TRBJ2-2	NA	once	TRBV7-9	TGTGCCAGCAGCTTAGGCTCGTACGGAAACAGCTTGACGAACACCGGGGAGCTGTCTTTT	CASSLGSYGNSLTNTGELSF
TRBJ2-3	NA	many	TRBV6-1	TGTGCCAGCAGGCCCTCGGGACGTACGACAGATACGCAGTATTTT	CASRPSGRTTDTQYF
TRBJ2-3	NA	NA	TRBV6-1	TGTGCCAGCAGCCAGGGGTCAGGGCTTACAGATACGCAGTATTTT	CASSQGSGLTDTQYF
TRBJ2-3	NA	many	TRBV4-3	TGCGCCAGCAGCCAGGGGGTAGCGGAATCCACAGATACGCAGTATTTT	CASSQGVAESTDTQYF
TRBJ2-1	TRBD2	once	TRBV30	TGTGCCTGTAGCCGGTGGCTAGCGGTAGGGGAAGATGAGCAGTTCTTC	CACSRWLAVGEDEQFF
TRBJ1-1	NA	NA	TRBV6-1	TGTGCCAGCAGTATAAACAGCGGGGCTGAAGCTTCCTTT	CASSINSGAEASF
TRBJ2-7	TRBD2	NA	TRBV27	TGTGCCAGCAGGCCCGGACTAGGCCGCTACGAGCAGTACTTC	CASRPGLGRYEQYF
TRBJ1-4	NA	NA	TRBV20-1	TGCAGTGCTAGAGGGCCATTTGGAGAAAAACTGTTTTTT	CSARGPFGEKLFF
TRBJ1-6	NA	medium-sized	TRBV30	TGTGCCTGGAGTGGTTGGGGAAATTCACCCCTCCACTTT	CAWSGWGNSPLHF
TRBJ1-2	TRBD1	many	TRBV6-1	TGTGCCAGCAGTCCCGAGACAGGGTCGGGCTATGGCTACACCTTC	CASSPETGSGYGYTF
TRBJ1-1	NA	many	TRBV30	TGTGCCTGGAATGTGGGTCACGGGAACACTGAAGCTTTCTTT	CAWNVGHGNTEAFF
TRBJ1-2	NA	many	TRBV6-2/TRBV6-3	TGTGCCAGCAGAAGAACTAACTATGGCTACACCTTC	CASRRTNYGYTF
TRBJ2-7	TRBD2	many	TRBV6-8	TGTGCCAGTTCGGGACTAGCGGTCTCCTACGAGCAGTACTTC	CASSGLAVSYEQYF
TRBJ2-7	TRBD2	many	TRBV27	TGTGCCAGCCGCCGCTCGCTAGCGGGAGACTACGAGCAGTACTTC	CASRRSLAGDYEQYF
TRBJ2-1	NA	NA	TRBV28	TGTGCCAGCAGTTTATTTGGTAGGTGCCCTCACGTTAGGATTTCCTACAATGAGCAGTTCTTC	CASSLFGRCPHVRISYNEQFF
TRBJ2-1	NA	many	TRBV6-4	TGTGCCAGCAGTGACTCCCCGGAAGCGGTTAGCTCCTACAATGAGCAGTTCTTC	CASSDSPEAVSSYNEQFF
TRBJ1-6	TRBD1	many	TRBV5-1	TGCGCCAGCAGCACCGGGACAGGGGAGTCACCCCTCCACTTT	CASSTGTGESPLHF
TRBJ1-5	TRBD1	NA	TRBV6-5	TGTGCCAGCAGTTTCCTTCATTTTAGCGGGACAGGGCGTCATTTT	CASSFLHFSGTGRHF
TRBJ1-1	NA	many	TRBV2	TGTGCCACCTCGGGAGGGTATGACACTGAAGCTTTCTTT	CATSGGYDTEAFF
TRBJ1-1	NA	many	TRBV20-1	TGCAGTGCTAGAGTTCAACCCGGCCAGGCTGAAGCTTTCTTT	CSARVQPGQAEAFF
TRBJ2-5	TRBD1	NA	TRBV5-1	TGCGCCAGCAGCCCGAGGCAGGGGGAGACCCATTACTTC	CASSPRQGETHYF
TRBJ1-2	NA	NA	TRBV9	TGTGCCAGCAGCAGGTCCTCCCTGGGCTCATTTGGCTACACCTTC	CASSRSSLGSFGYTF
TRBJ2-7	TRBD1	many	TRBV5-6	TGTGCCAGCAGCATGTTGGTCAGGGGGAGAACCTACGAGCAGTACTTC	CASSMLVRGRTYEQYF
TRBJ2-7	NA	many	TRBV6-1	TGTGCCAGCGGTATCGCTTACGACTCCTACGAGCAGTACTTC	CASGIAYDSYEQYF
TRBJ2-2	NA	many	TRBV19	TGTGCCAGTAGTATGAGGTCAGGGGCCAAGGGCCCGGAGCTGTTTTTT	CASSMRSGAKGPELFF
TRBJ1-4	TRBD1	many	TRBV5-6	TGTGCCAGCAGCTTTGACAGGGCCGCCGGACAACTGTTTTTT	CASSFDRAAGQLFF
TRBJ1-2	NA	NA	TRBV24-1	TGTGCCACCAGTGTGGACAGCGATGTCTACACCTTC	CATSVDSDVYTF
TRBJ1-3	NA	NA	TRBV6-2/TRBV6-3	TGTGCCAGCGGATTCATAAGACACTCTGGAAACACCATATATTTT	CASGFIRHSGNTIYF
TRBJ2-3	NA	NA	TRBV24-1	TGTGCCACCGGAACCTGTAGTAACACAGATACGCAGTATTTT	CATGTCSNTDTQYF
TRBJ2-7	TRBD2	medium-sized	TRBV5-1	TGCGCCAGCAGTCTTGGGACTAGGAGCTCCTACGAGCAGTACTTC	CASSLGTRSSYEQYF
TRBJ2-3	NA	many	TRBV18	TGTGCCAGCTCACCAAATGTAGCAGATACGCAGTATTTT	CASSPNVADTQYF
TRBJ2-7	TRBD2	NA	TRBV15	TGTGCTACCATCTACAGACCGGGACTAGCGGTCCTCGCGCAGTACTTC	CATIYRPGLAVLAQYF
TRBJ1-5	TRBD1	many	TRBV19	TGTGCCAGTAGTTGGGACAGAGATCAGCCCCAGCATTTT	CASSWDRDQPQHF